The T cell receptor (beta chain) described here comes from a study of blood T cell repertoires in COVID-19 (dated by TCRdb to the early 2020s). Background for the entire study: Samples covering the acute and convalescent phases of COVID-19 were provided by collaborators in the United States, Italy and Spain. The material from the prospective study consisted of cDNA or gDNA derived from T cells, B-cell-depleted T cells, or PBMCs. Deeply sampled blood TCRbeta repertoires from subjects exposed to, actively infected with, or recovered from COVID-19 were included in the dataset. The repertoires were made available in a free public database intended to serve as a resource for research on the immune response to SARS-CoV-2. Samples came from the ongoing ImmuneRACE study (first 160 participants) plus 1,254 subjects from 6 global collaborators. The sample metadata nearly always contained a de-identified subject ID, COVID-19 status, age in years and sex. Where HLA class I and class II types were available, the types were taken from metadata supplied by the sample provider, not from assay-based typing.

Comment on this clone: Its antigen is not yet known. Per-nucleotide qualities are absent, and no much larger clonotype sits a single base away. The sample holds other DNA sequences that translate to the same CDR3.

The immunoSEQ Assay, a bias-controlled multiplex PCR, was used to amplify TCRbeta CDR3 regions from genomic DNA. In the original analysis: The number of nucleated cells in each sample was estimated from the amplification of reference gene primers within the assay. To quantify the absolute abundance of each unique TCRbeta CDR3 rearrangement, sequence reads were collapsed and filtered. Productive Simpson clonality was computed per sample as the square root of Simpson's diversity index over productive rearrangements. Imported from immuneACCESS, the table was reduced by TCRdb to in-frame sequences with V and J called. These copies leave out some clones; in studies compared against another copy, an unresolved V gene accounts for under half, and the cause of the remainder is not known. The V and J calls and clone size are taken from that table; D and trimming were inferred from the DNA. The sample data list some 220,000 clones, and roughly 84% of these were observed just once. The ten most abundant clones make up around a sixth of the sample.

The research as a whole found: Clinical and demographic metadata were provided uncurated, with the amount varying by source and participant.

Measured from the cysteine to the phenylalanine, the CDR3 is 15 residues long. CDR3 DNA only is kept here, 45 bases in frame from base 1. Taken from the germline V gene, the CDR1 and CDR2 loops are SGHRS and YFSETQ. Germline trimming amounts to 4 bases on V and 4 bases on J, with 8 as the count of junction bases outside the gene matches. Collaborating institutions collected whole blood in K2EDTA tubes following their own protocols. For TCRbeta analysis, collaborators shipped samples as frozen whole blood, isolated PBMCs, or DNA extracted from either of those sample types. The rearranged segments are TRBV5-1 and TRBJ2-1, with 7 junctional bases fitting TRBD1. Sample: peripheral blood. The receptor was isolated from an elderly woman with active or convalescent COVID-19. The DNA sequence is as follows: TGCGCCAGCAGCCCGGGACAGACCTCATACAATGAGCAGTTCTTC. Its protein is CASSPGQTSYNEQFF. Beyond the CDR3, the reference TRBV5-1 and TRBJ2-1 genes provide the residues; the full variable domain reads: KAGVTQTPRYLIKTRGQQVTLSCSPISGHRSVSWYQQTPGQGLQFLFEYFSETQRNKGNFPGRFSGRQFSNSRSEMNVSTLELGDSALYLCASSPGQTSYNEQFFGPGTRLTVL.